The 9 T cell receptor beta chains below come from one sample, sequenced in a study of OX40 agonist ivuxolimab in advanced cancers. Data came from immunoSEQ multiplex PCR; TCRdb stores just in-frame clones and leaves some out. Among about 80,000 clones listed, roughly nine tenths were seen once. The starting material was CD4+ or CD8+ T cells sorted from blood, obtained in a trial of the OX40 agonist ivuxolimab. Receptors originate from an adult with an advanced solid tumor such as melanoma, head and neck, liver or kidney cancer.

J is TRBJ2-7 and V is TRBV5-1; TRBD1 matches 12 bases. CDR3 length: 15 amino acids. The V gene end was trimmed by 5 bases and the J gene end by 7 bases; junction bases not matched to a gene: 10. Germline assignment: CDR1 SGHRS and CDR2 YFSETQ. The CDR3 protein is CASRLGTGGAGEQYF. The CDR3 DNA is TGCGCCAGCAGATTAGGGACAGGGGGCGCGGGAGAGCAGTACTTC.

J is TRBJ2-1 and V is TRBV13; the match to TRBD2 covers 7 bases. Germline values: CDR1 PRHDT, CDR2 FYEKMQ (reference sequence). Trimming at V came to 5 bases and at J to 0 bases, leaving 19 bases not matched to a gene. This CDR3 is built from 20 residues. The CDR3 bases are TGTGCCAGCAGCCACACCACGCCTCCCCCTGGCGGGAGCTCCTACAATGAGCAGTTCTTC. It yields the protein CASSHTTPPPGGSSYNEQFF.

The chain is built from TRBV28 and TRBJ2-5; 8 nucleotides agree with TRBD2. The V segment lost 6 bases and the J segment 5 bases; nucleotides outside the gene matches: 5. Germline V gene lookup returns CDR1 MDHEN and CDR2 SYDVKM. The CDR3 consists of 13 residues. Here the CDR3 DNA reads TGTGCCAGCAGCCGGACTAGCCGGGAGACCCAGTACTTC. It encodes CASSRTSRETQYF.

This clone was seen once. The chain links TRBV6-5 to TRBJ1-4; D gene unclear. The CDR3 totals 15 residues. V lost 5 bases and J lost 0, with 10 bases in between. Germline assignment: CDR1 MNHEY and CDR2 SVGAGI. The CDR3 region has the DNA TGTGCCAGCAGTAATCGACCTGCAACTAATGAAAAACTGTTTTTT. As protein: CASSNRPATNEKLFF.

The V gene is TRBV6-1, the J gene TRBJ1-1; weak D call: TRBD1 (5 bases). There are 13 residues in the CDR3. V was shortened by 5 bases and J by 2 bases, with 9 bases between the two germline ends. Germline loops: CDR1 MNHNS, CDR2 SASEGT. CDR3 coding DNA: TGTGCCAGCAGTTATGACAGAAACACTGAAGCTTTCTTT. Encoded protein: CASSYDRNTEAFF.

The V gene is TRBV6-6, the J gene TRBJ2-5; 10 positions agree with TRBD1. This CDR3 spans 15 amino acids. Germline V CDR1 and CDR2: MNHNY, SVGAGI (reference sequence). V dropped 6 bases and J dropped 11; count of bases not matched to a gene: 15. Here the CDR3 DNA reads TGTGCCAGCAGGCAGCGGACAGGGGGTTCTCTTGGGCAGTACTTC. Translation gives CASRQRTGGSLGQYF.

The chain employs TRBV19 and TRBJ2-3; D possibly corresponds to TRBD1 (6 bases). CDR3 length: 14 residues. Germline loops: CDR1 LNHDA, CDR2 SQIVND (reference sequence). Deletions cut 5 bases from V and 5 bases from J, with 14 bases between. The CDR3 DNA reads TGTGCCAGTAGTTCCAAATCCAGGGGAGATACGCAGTATTTT. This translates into CASSSKSRGDTQYF.

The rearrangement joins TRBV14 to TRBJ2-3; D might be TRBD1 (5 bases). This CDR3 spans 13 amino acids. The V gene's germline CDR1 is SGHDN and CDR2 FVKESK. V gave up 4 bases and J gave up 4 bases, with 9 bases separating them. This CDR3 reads CASSPTRADTQYF. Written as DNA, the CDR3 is TGTGCCAGCAGCCCCACCAGGGCAGATACGCAGTATTTT. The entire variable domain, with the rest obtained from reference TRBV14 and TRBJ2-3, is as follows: EAGVTQFPSHSVIEKGQTVTLRCDPISGHDNLYWYRRVMGKEIKFLLHFVKESKQDESGMPNNRFLAERTGGTYSTLKVQPAELEDSGVYFCASSPTRADTQYFGPGTRLTVL.

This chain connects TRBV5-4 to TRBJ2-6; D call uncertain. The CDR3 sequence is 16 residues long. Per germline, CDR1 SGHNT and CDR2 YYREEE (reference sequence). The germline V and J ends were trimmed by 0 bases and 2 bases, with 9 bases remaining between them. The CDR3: CASSLAVSAGANVLTF. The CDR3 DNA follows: TGTGCCAGCAGCTTGGCCGTAAGTGCTGGGGCCAACGTCCTGACTTTC.